Listed below are T cell receptor beta chains from one sample, sequenced in a study of T cell clones after liver transplantation. Assay used: immunoSEQ multiplex PCR; TCRdb lists only in-frame clones, some missing. The sample consists of about 21,000 clones, 90% to 95% of them appearing once. The sequenced sample was CD8+ T cells from blood, obtained less than 27 months after liver transplant. These receptors were obtained from a human patient who received a liver transplant. Some T cells here may be from the graft donor. Both conserved end residues are part of each CDR3. D genes are given only for firm matches. The size entry is marked missing in some rows and otherwise reads once, few, many or a size class.

V	J	size	D	CDR3	DNA
TRBV9	TRBJ1-2	.	.	CATGAGPQLGYGYTF	TGTGCCACCGGGGCAGGGCCCCAATTGGGCTATGGCTACACCTTC
TRBV21-1	TRBJ2-1	.	.	CASSKTIRVAGGPKFEQFF	TGTGCCAGCAGCAAAACGATTAGAGTGGCGGGAGGGCCGAAGTTTGAGCAGTTCTTC
TRBV11-3	TRBJ2-1	.	.	CASTHPGLTNEQFF	TGTGCCAGCACCCACCCGGGACTCACCAATGAGCAGTTCTTC
TRBV9	TRBJ2-1	.	TRBD2	CASSVGREGYNEQFF	TGTGCCAGCAGCGTAGGACGGGAGGGTTACAATGAGCAGTTCTTC
TRBV5-1	TRBJ2-1	.	TRBD1	CASRHRQGAYNEQFF	TGCGCCAGCAGGCACAGACAGGGTGCCTACAATGAGCAGTTCTTC
TRBV4-1	TRBJ2-7	.	.	CATRDLSYEQYF	TGCGCCACTCGGGACTTGTCCTACGAGCAGTACTTC
TRBV7-2	TRBJ2-7	.	TRBD2	CASSLDRLADEQYF	TGTGCCAGCAGCTTAGATCGCCTAGCGGACGAGCAGTACTTC
TRBV5-6	TRBJ2-5	.	TRBD2	CASSWNTGTKRETQYF	TGTGCCAGCAGCTGGAATACCGGGACTAAGAGAGAGACCCAGTACTTC
TRBV7-3	TRBJ2-1	.	TRBD2	CASSYSLGLAGGSSYNEQFF	TGTGCCAGCAGCTACTCTTTGGGACTAGCGGGAGGGAGCTCCTACAATGAGCAGTTCTTC
TRBV14	TRBJ2-7	.	.	CASSQFSIDEQYF	TGTGCCAGCAGCCAATTTTCCATCGACGAGCAGTACTTC
TRBV11-2	TRBJ2-7	.	.	CASSSAEPGGYEQYF	TGTGCCAGCAGCTCCGCCGAACCAGGCGGCTACGAGCAGTACTTC
TRBV14	TRBJ2-3	.	TRBD2	CASSHGLAGISTDTQYF	TGTGCCAGCAGCCACGGACTAGCGGGAATTAGCACAGATACGCAGTATTTT
TRBV5-6	TRBJ1-1	.	.	CASGWWGGTEAFF	TGTGCCAGCGGTTGGTGGGGGGGCACTGAAGCTTTCTTT
TRBV5-5	TRBJ2-5	.	.	CASSLAAGRQETQYF	TGTGCCAGCAGCTTGGCTGCAGGGAGGCAAGAGACCCAGTACTTC
TRBV30	TRBJ2-2	.	.	CAWSRGRVTGELFF	TGTGCCTGGAGTAGGGGCAGGGTGACCGGGGAGCTGTTTTTT
TRBV11-3	TRBJ1-2	few	.	CASSPGEGAGYGYTF	TGTGCCAGCAGCCCCGGGGAAGGGGCCGGCTATGGCTACACCTTC
TRBV5-6	TRBJ2-7	.	.	CASSAMGHGNYEQYF	TGTGCCAGCAGCGCAATGGGACACGGGAACTACGAGCAGTACTTC
TRBV7-3	TRBJ2-7	.	TRBD1	CASSLRTGGEQYF	TGTGCCAGCAGCCTCCGGACAGGGGGCGAGCAGTACTTC
TRBV27	TRBJ2-3	.	.	CASKPRDTITDTQYF	TGTGCCAGCAAGCCCCGGGACACAATCACAGATACGCAGTATTTT
TRBV9	TRBJ2-5	.	TRBD1	CASSTGTVIQETQYF	TGTGCCAGCAGCACCGGGACAGTGATCCAAGAGACCCAGTACTTC
TRBV25-1	TRBJ2-5	once	.	CASSDPDREETQYF	TGTGCCAGCAGTGACCCGGACAGAGAAGAGACCCAGTACTTC
TRBV4-1	TRBJ2-7	.	.	CASSLQYRESTNEQYF	TGCGCCAGCAGCCTACAGTACAGGGAATCAACCAACGAGCAGTACTTC
TRBV7-9	TRBJ2-2	.	.	CASSLVGYTGELFF	TGTGCCAGCAGCTTAGTGGGTTACACCGGGGAGCTGTTTTTT
TRBV14	TRBJ2-7	.	TRBD2	CASSSWTSGSVYEQYF	TGTGCCAGCAGCAGCTGGACTAGCGGGAGTGTCTACGAGCAGTACTTC
TRBV5-4	TRBJ2-7	.	.	CASSSRGLARSSYEQYF	TGTGCCAGCAGCTCCCGAGGACTCGCCCGAAGCTCCTACGAGCAGTACTTC
TRBV9	TRBJ2-1	once	.	CASSAPGSAAYNEQFF	TGTGCCAGCAGCGCGCCGGGATCAGCGGCTTACAATGAGCAGTTCTTC
TRBV7-9	TRBJ1-1	.	TRBD1	CASSSGDSKNTEAFF	TGTGCCAGCAGCTCCGGGGACAGCAAGAACACTGAAGCTTTCTTT
TRBV28	TRBJ2-3	.	.	CASSFYGGAIGDTQYF	TGTGCCAGCAGTTTTTATGGGGGCGCAATTGGAGATACGCAGTATTTT
TRBV27	TRBJ2-7	.	TRBD1	CASSNYPTGTGYEQYF	TGTGCCAGCAGTAATTACCCCACCGGGACAGGGTACGAGCAGTACTTC
TRBV2	TRBJ2-7	few	.	CASRDYEQYF	TGTGCCAGCCGAGACTACGAGCAGTACTTC
TRBV27	TRBJ1-2	.	.	CASSFEGANYGYTF	TGTGCCAGCAGTTTTGAGGGAGCTAACTATGGCTACACCTTC
TRBV5-1	TRBJ1-2	once	TRBD1	CASSFRTGYGYTF	TGCGCCAGCAGCTTCCGGACAGGCTATGGCTACACCTTC